A selection of T cell receptor beta chains follows, all from one sample in a study of regulatory T cells in long-lasting Graves disease. MiXCR, applied by TCRdb to the multiplex PCR reads, yields one record per CDR3 protein. The table has about 560,000 distinct CDR3 sequences, 16% seen once; the top ten hold more than 10%. This sample was shared with a second study, whose subject was T cells in Graves' hyperthyroidism and ophthalmopathy.

Sequenced here: peripheral blood mononuclear cells (PBMCs), sampled at new diagnosis, from a patient treated with antithyroid drugs. These receptors all come from a man aged 18 to 29 with Graves disease. Each CDR3 is given with its conserved first and last residue. Each record gives: D gene, V gene, clone size, J gene, CDR3 length, CDR3 protein, CDR3 DNA. The D gene is left open where the match is weak. Where a row states a size, it is once, few, many or the class of an expanded clone; other rows omit it.

>-|TRBV3-1|-|TRBJ2-7|15
CASSPLRGSIGEQYF
TGTGCCAGCAGCCCCCTTCGAGGGAGTATCGGCGAGCAGTACTTC
>-|TRBV5-1|many|TRBJ2-7|16
CASSSEGGMSSYEQYF
TGCGCCAGCAGCTCCGAGGGCGGGATGAGCTCCTACGAGCAGTACTTC
>-|TRBV19|-|TRBJ1-1|16
CASSAREGRGSIEAFF
TGTGCCAGTAGTGCCAGGGAGGGGCGTGGATCTATTGAAGCTTTCTTT
>-|TRBV30|many|TRBJ1-5|14
CACRYPLDNQPQHF
TGTGCCTGTCGATATCCACTTGACAATCAGCCCCAGCATTTT
>TRBD1|TRBV3-1|-|TRBJ1-5|17
CASNQQGPGNPDQPQHF
TGTGCGAGCAATCAACAGGGGCCGGGAAATCCAGATCAGCCCCAGCATTTT
>TRBD1|TRBV6-5|many|TRBJ1-1|16
CASSFDQGAAGTEAFF
TGTGCCAGCAGTTTCGATCAGGGGGCCGCCGGGACTGAAGCTTTCTTT
>-|TRBV6-2/TRBV6-3|-|TRBJ2-3|13
CASSTGLTDTQYF
TGTGCCAGCAGTACAGGGCTCACAGATACGCAGTATTTT
>TRBD2|TRBV7-8|many|TRBJ2-7|15
CASSPRTSGRNEQYF
TGTGCCAGCAGCCCACGGACTAGCGGGAGAAACGAGCAGTACTTC
>TRBD2|TRBV7-9|many|TRBJ2-1|14
CASSLQGLRSEQFF
TGTGCCAGCAGCTTACAGGGACTACGTTCCGAGCAGTTCTTC
>TRBD2|TRBV7-9|few|TRBJ2-2|10
CASTGGELSF
TGTGCCAGCACGGGGGGGGAGCTGTCTTTT
>TRBD1|TRBV20-1|many|TRBJ1-1|12
CSASRGGTEAFF
TGCAGTGCTAGCAGGGGGGGCACTGAAGCTTTCTTT
>TRBD2|TRBV7-2|few|TRBJ2-1|17
CASSIPLAGGPEDEQFF
TGTGCCAGCAGCATCCCTTTAGCGGGAGGGCCGGAGGATGAGCAGTTCTTC
>-|TRBV11-2|-|TRBJ1-5|13
CASSPNGNQPQHF
TGTGCCAGCAGCCCCAACGGGAATCAGCCCCAGCATTTT
>-|TRBV18|once|TRBJ2-2|20
CASSPRATGPLNPNTGELFF
TGTGCCAGCTCACCACGCGCCACGGGACCCCTCAACCCGAACACCGGGGAGCTGTTTTTT
>-|TRBV30|many|TRBJ2-7|12
CGLEQPTYEQYF
TGTGGACTGGAACAGCCCACCTACGAGCAGTACTTC
>TRBD1|TRBV20-1|few|TRBJ1-6|17
CSATPILPGQYNSPLHF
TGCAGTGCCACGCCAATCCTACCGGGACAGTATAATTCACCCCTCCACTTT
>-|TRBV20-1|few|TRBJ1-5|12
CSARDWNQPQHF
TGCAGTGCTAGAGATTGGAATCAGCCCCAGCATTTT
>-|TRBV30|few|TRBJ1-2|18
CAWFPTRRGFSPNYGYTF
TGTGCCTGGTTCCCCACCCGGCGGGGATTTTCGCCGAACTATGGCTACACCTTC
>TRBD1|TRBV7-3|few|TRBJ2-5|15
CASSSTGTASETQYF
TGTGCCAGCAGCTCAACCGGGACAGCATCAGAGACCCAGTACTTC
>TRBD2|TRBV3-1|-|TRBJ2-3|17
CASSQVLLAGNRDTQYF
TGTGCCAGCAGCCAAGTTCTACTAGCGGGAAATCGAGATACGCAGTATTTT
>TRBD2|TRBV28|many|TRBJ2-1|17
CASSTPPGLAGLNEQFF
TGTGCCAGCAGTACTCCTCCGGGCCTAGCGGGGCTCAATGAGCAGTTCTTC
>-|TRBV5-6|-|TRBJ1-5|14
CASSSGLHNQPQHF
TGTGCCAGCAGCTCAGGACTTCACAATCAGCCCCAGCATTTT
>-|TRBV7-9|few|TRBJ1-2|14
CASSPEQSNYGYTF
TGTGCCAGCAGCCCAGAACAGAGTAACTATGGCTACACCTTC
>-|TRBV3-1|-|TRBJ1-3|16
CASSQDGTEVGNTIYF
TGTGCCAGCAGCCAAGATGGTACGGAGGTCGGAAACACCATATATTTT
>TRBD1|TRBV28|many|TRBJ2-5|13
CASSPDRAETQYF
TGTGCCAGCAGTCCTGACAGGGCAGAGACCCAGTACTTC
>-|TRBV12-3/TRBV12-4|few|TRBJ2-2|14
CASTPGLNTGELFF
TGTGCCAGCACCCCAGGACTTAACACCGGGGAGCTGTTTTTT
>TRBD2|TRBV20-1|many|TRBJ2-1|15
CSRRRGGGAYNEQFF
TGCAGTCGTAGAAGGGGCGGGGGAGCCTACAATGAGCAGTTCTTC
>TRBD2|TRBV27|once|TRBJ2-7|19
CASSLWGLAGQGEVREQYF
TGTGCCAGCAGTTTATGGGGACTAGCGGGACAAGGAGAGGTACGCGAGCAGTACTTC
>-|TRBV5-1|many|TRBJ2-1|14
CASSFRTGYNEQFF
TGTGCCAGCAGCTTCCGGACTGGCTACAATGAGCAGTTCTTC
>TRBD2|TRBV20-1|many|TRBJ2-5|14
CSASLAGVGETQYF
TGCAGTGCTTCCCTAGCGGGAGTTGGGGAGACCCAGTACTTC
>TRBD2|TRBV5-1|-|TRBJ2-1|15
CASSGPGAGGGEQFF
TGCGCCAGCAGCGGCCCTGGGGCGGGAGGGGGTGAGCAGTTCTTC
>-|TRBV12-3/TRBV12-4|many|TRBJ1-1|13
CASTRGALTEAFF
TGTGCCAGCACGCGCGGGGCCTTGACTGAAGCTTTCTTT
>TRBD1|TRBV6-1|few|TRBJ1-2|15
CASFDPGTGGVGYTF
TGTGCCAGCTTCGACCCCGGGACAGGGGGCGTTGGCTACACCTTC
>TRBD2|TRBV12-3/TRBV12-4|-|TRBJ2-7|18
CASSFLSGTSGSSYEQYF
TGTGCCAGCAGTTTCCTTTCCGGGACTAGCGGGAGCTCCTACGAGCAGTACTTC
>-|TRBV19|-|TRBJ1-5|16
CASSIASAGDNQPQHF
TGTGCCAGTAGTATAGCGTCAGCAGGGGACAATCAGCCCCAGCATTTT
>-|TRBV5-1|few|TRBJ1-5|14
CASSLDGVDQPQHF
TGCGCCAGCAGCTTGGATGGAGTGGATCAGCCCCAGCATTTT
>-|TRBV7-9|few|TRBJ2-1|13
CASSLVAHNEQFF
TGTGCCAGCAGCTTAGTGGCTCACAATGAGCAGTTCTTC
>TRBD2|TRBV12-3/TRBV12-4|-|TRBJ2-1|12
CASSSIAGLRLF
TGTGCCAGCAGTTCGATAGCGGGACTTCGCCTCTTC
>TRBD2|TRBV7-2|few|TRBJ2-2|18
CASRVGRLAGGPTGELFF
TGTGCCAGCAGGGTAGGGCGGCTAGCGGGAGGCCCCACCGGGGAGCTGTTTTTT
>-|TRBV6-1|many|TRBJ1-5|18
CASSETNYGRGGNQPQHF
TGTGCCAGCAGTGAAACGAATTACGGCAGGGGTGGCAATCAGCCCCAGCATTTT
>-|TRBV7-9|few|TRBJ1-1|16
CASSSIRVTVRPEAFF
TGTGCCAGCAGCTCTATCCGCGTGACAGTGAGGCCTGAAGCTTTCTTT
>-|TRBV12-3/TRBV12-4|many|TRBJ1-5|15
CASSAISGSTEPQHF
TGTGCCAGCAGTGCCATCTCAGGGTCGACCGAGCCCCAGCATTTT
>TRBD2|TRBV18|many|TRBJ2-3|16
CASSPEDSGITDTQYF
TGTGCCAGCTCACCAGAGGATAGCGGGATTACAGATACGCAGTATTTT
>-|TRBV7-9|many|TRBJ2-1|16
CASSGTSGTSYNEQFF
TGTGCCAGCAGCGGAACTTCAGGGACCTCCTACAATGAGCAGTTCTTC
>-|TRBV28|many|TRBJ1-5|16
CASAAARIMGNQPQHF
TGTGCCAGCGCGGCGGCCAGGATCATGGGCAATCAGCCCCAGCATTTT
>-|TRBV6-2/TRBV6-3|-|TRBJ2-7|15
CASTESALARYEQYF
TGTGCCAGCACCGAATCGGCCCTTGCGAGGTACGAGCAGTACTTC
>-|TRBV27|many|TRBJ2-7|15
CASHLTAGGAYEQYF
TGTGCCAGCCACCTAACCGCGGGCGGAGCCTACGAGCAGTACTTC
>TRBD1|TRBV6-1|few|TRBJ2-7|13
CASRQGHLYEQYF
TGTGCCAGCAGACAGGGGCATTTATACGAGCAGTACTTC
>-|TRBV30|many|TRBJ1-6|12
CASQDAGSPLHF
TGTGCCTCCCAGGACGCGGGCTCACCCCTCCACTTT